The 28 T cell receptor beta chains listed next were all sequenced from one sample in a study of T cell responses to AZD1222 COVID-19 vaccine (dated by TCRdb to 2020 to 2022). The time point label, read with the paper, signifies: about 28 days (+/-7) after the second vaccine dose. Libraries were prepared through the immunoSEQ multiplex PCR assay. This immuneACCESS table, as held by TCRdb, lists in-frame sequences with V and J called but not all clones. Of the missing ones, under half trace to an unresolved V gene in checked studies; the others have no known cause. The sample contains around 190,000 clones, about 86% of them found a single time. Of the sample, about 9.9% falls within the top ten clones. Specimen: peripheral blood, collected 28 days after the second AZD1222 dose. The receptors here all came from an adult who received the AZD1222 COVID-19 vaccine.

The gene calls are TRBV10-3 and TRBJ2-2; D not resolved. V shed 0 bases and J shed 6 bases, with 8 bases lying between them. The CDR3 totals 14 residues. Germline assignment: CDR1 ENHRY and CDR2 SYGVKD. The CDR3 nucleotides are TGTGCCATCAGTGAGTCGTTGGTATCCGGGGAGCTGTTTTTT. Its translation: CAISESLVSGELFF.

Concerning this clone: This same CDR3 is encoded by further DNA sequences in the sample. The rearrangement joins TRBV5-4 to TRBJ2-7, with 7 bases that match TRBD1. There are 14 residues in the CDR3. Germline V gives CDR1 SGHNT, CDR2 YYREEE (reference sequence). V trimming: 3 bases; J trimming: 4 bases; junction bases outside the gene matches: 7. CDR3 nucleotide sequence: TGTGCCAGCAGCTCGGGACAGAACCGTTACGAGCAGTACTTC. This translates into CASSSGQNRYEQYF.

The chain joins TRBV7-2 to TRBJ2-7; perhaps D is TRBD1 or TRBD2 (6 bases each). The CDR3 is made up of 15 amino acids. In germline, CDR1 is SGHTA, CDR2 FQGNSA. V was cut by 3 bases and J by 4 bases, with 16 bases left in between. The chain's CDR3 is CASSFQQGGGYEQYF. In DNA form, the CDR3 reads TGTGCCAGCAGCTTTCAACAGGGAGGAGGGTACGAGCAGTACTTC. The full variable domain, in which reference TRBV7-2 and TRBJ2-7 provide the parts outside the CDR3, is GAGVSQSPSNKVTEKGKDVELRCDPISGHTALYWYRQSLGQGLEFLIYFQGNSAPDKSGLPSDRFSAERTGGSVSTLTIQRTQQEDSAVYLCASSFQQGGGYEQYFGPGTRLTVT.

This chain connects TRBV6-5 to TRBJ2-5; D gene uncertain. The CDR3 runs 15 residues. V dropped 0 bases and J dropped 5 bases, with 13 bases sitting between them. Germline V CDR1 and CDR2: MNHEY, SVGAGI. Here the CDR3 reads CASSYSGPSQETQYF. In DNA form, the CDR3 reads TGTGCCAGCAGTTACTCGGGTCCATCTCAGGAGACCCAGTACTTC.

The CDR3 DNA reads TGTGCCAGCACCTGGACTAGCGACAGAGAGACCCAGTACTTC. Its protein product is CASTWTSDRETQYF. J is TRBJ2-5 and V is TRBV6-5, with 9 nucleotides matching TRBD2. CDR3 length: 14 residues. After removal of 7 bases from V and 4 bases from J, the junction contained 7 bases not matched to a gene. Germline assignment: CDR1 MNHEY and CDR2 SVGAGI.

This chain connects TRBV7-6 to TRBJ2-1; D gene unclear. V lost 1 base, J lost 9 bases, and 4 bases lay in between. The CDR3 loop spans 11 amino acids. Germline-derived CDR1 and CDR2 are SGHVS and FNYEAQ. The CDR3 bases are TGTGCCAGCAGCTTAGTCCCTGAGCAGTTCTTC. Encoded protein: CASSLVPEQFF. Using reference TRBV7-6 and TRBJ2-1 for the parts outside the CDR3, the full variable domain is GAGVSQSPRYKVTKRGQDVALRCDPISGHVSLYWYRQALGQGPEFLTYFNYEAQQDKSGLPNDRFSAERPEGSISTLTIQRTEQRDSAMYRCASSLVPEQFFGPGTRLTVL.

CDR3 region: CASTLGTVINQPQHF. The CDR3 DNA follows: TGTGCCAGCACCCTGGGGACGGTCATCAATCAGCCCCAGCATTTT. The chain employs TRBV3-1 (or the pseudogene TRBV3-2) and TRBJ1-5; the D gene is possibly TRBD1 (5 bases). CDR1 is LGHDT and CDR2 is YNNKEL in the germline V gene (reference sequence). V gave up 7 bases and J gave up 3 bases, with 16 bases separating them. The CDR3 consists of 15 residues.

The genes are TRBV6-1 and TRBJ2-3; D not resolved. The CDR3 spans 12 residues. Germline CDR1 is MNHNS and CDR2 is SASEGT. V gave up 1 base and J gave up 7 bases, with 6 bases separating them. The chain's CDR3 is CASSEVGNTQYF. For the CDR3, the DNA is TGTGCCAGCAGTGAAGTAGGAAATACGCAGTATTTT.

This chain joins TRBV6-1 and TRBJ2-3, with D possibly being TRBD1 or TRBD2 (5 bases each). CDR3 size: 16 residues. Per germline, CDR1 MNHNS and CDR2 SASEGT. The germline V and J ends were trimmed by 4 bases and 0 bases, with 14 bases remaining between them. This CDR3 is CASSGGSRASTDTQYF. CDR3 nucleotide sequence: TGTGCCAGCAGTGGGGGGTCTCGAGCTAGCACAGATACGCAGTATTTT.

The chain has TRBV25-1 and TRBJ2-2; 7 bases are a match to TRBD1. Germline V gene sequence: CDR1 MGHDK, CDR2 SYGVNS. The V and J ends lost 4 bases and 5 bases, in that order; junction bases with no gene match: 4. This CDR3 comprises 14 residues. In DNA, the CDR3 is TGTGCCAGCAGTGCTCAGGGGGTTACCGGGGAGCTGTTTTTT. Amino acids: CASSAQGVTGELFF.

This sequence joins TRBV19 and TRBJ1-4; 9 nucleotides agree with TRBD1. The CDR3 has 15 amino acids. With 7 bases clipped from V and 7 bases from J, the junction kept 10 bases outside the gene matches. In germline, CDR1 is LNHDA, CDR2 SQIVND (reference sequence). The chain's CDR3 is CASTDGGTGREKLFF. Here the CDR3 DNA reads TGTGCCAGTACCGATGGGGGGACAGGGCGTGAAAAACTGTTTTTT.

The rearrangement joins TRBV7-3 to TRBJ2-2, with D perhaps TRBD2 (6 bases). The V end lost 5 bases, the J end lost 4 bases, and 11 bases lay between the germline ends. The CDR3 extends over 14 amino acids. Germline V lookup: CDR1 SGHTA, CDR2 FQGTGA. Written as DNA, the CDR3 is TGTGCCAGCAGCCGTCTAGCGTCCACCGGGGAGCTGTTTTTT. Protein product: CASSRLASTGELFF.

The chain has TRBV9 and TRBJ2-2; D may be TRBD2 (5 bases). Deletions cut 3 bases from V and 8 bases from J, with 14 bases between. CDR3 size: 14 residues. The germline V gene has CDR1 SGDLS and CDR2 YYNGEE. The CDR3 spells CASSGEILIGELFF. The DNA of the CDR3 is TGTGCCAGCAGCGGGGAGATACTCATAGGGGAGCTGTTTTTT. The variable domain in full, completed from reference TRBV9 and TRBJ2-2, reads DSGVTQTPKHLITATGQRVTLRCSPRSGDLSVYWYQQSLDQGLQFLIQYYNGEERAKGNILERFSAQQFPDLHSELNLSSLELGDSALYFCASSGEILIGELFFGEGSRLTVL.

This chain uses TRBV10-3 with TRBJ2-1, with 10 bases aligning to TRBD1. V lost 6 bases and J lost 4; bases outside the gene matches: 3. The V gene's germline CDR1 is ENHRY and CDR2 SYGVKD. The CDR3 has 14 amino acids. For the CDR3, the DNA is TGTGCCATCAGCAGGACAGGGGGATACAATGAGCAGTTCTTC. It encodes CAISRTGGYNEQFF.

The chain employs TRBV7-9 and TRBJ2-7; D perhaps matches TRBD2 (6 bases). Germline CDR1 reads SEHNR; CDR2 reads FQNEAQ (reference sequence). Trimming left V 6 bases short and J 7 bases short, with 25 bases between. The CDR3 sequence is 16 residues long. CDR3 in DNA: TGTGCCAGCAGTAAAGTCCGGGGGATTGGCGGGGTGGAGCAGTACTTC. Residues: CASSKVRGIGGVEQYF.

This chain uses TRBV5-1 with TRBJ1-1; 7 bases line up with TRBD1. The CDR3 is made up of 14 amino acids. V shed 5 bases, J shed 4 bases, and the junction held 8 bases outside the gene matches. Germline V CDR1 and CDR2: SGHRS, YFSETQ. This CDR3 is CASSRDSWATEAFF. The CDR3 nucleotides read TGCGCCAGCAGTCGGGACAGTTGGGCCACTGAAGCTTTCTTT.

V gene TRBV9 combines with J gene TRBJ1-1; TRBD1 is a possible D gene (5 bases). V lost 0 bases, J lost 3 bases, and 9 bases lay in between. Germline V gene lookup returns CDR1 SGDLS and CDR2 YYNGEE. There are 14 residues in the CDR3. The CDR3 DNA is TGTGCCAGCAGCGTAGTTAGGGGCCACACTGAAGCTTTCTTT. Its protein product is CASSVVRGHTEAFF. Full variable domain (rest looked up from reference TRBV9 and TRBJ1-1): DSGVTQTPKHLITATGQRVTLRCSPRSGDLSVYWYQQSLDQGLQFLIQYYNGEERAKGNILERFSAQQFPDLHSELNLSSLELGDSALYFCASSVVRGHTEAFFGQGTRLTVV.

The rearrangement links TRBV28 to TRBJ1-5, with TRBD1 matching 8 bases. The CDR3 is 14 amino acids. V lost 10 bases and J lost 6; bases outside the gene matches: 11. Germline V lookup: CDR1 MDHEN, CDR2 SYDVKM. The CDR3 DNA reads as TGTGCCACCTCGGACAGGGCCCTGTCTCAGCCCCAGCATTTT. It specifies CATSDRALSQPQHF.

The rearrangement links TRBV7-9 to TRBJ1-6; D is unresolved. This CDR3 spans 15 amino acids. V lost 8 bases, J lost 7 bases, and 18 bases lay in between. In germline, CDR1 is SEHNR, CDR2 FQNEAQ (reference sequence). CDR3 residues: CASGRGLEVNSPLHF. CDR3 bases: TGTGCCAGCGGCCGGGGTTTGGAGGTGAATTCACCCCTCCACTTT.

This chain's CDR3 is CASSQDPDYNTEAFF. CDR3 DNA sequence: TGCGCCAGCAGCCAAGATCCCGACTATAACACTGAAGCTTTCTTT. The chain has TRBV4-1 and TRBJ1-1, with D hard to call. CDR1 MGHRA and CDR2 YSYEKL come from the germline V gene. The CDR3 sequence is 15 residues long. Trimming shortened V by 0 bases and J by 2 bases, and 10 bases separated the two germline ends.

This chain joins TRBV10-3 and TRBJ1-3, with 10 positions matching TRBD1. CDR1 and CDR2 from the germline V gene are ENHRY and SYGVKD. The junction had 4 bases not matched to a gene; V was cut back by 5 bases and J by 3 bases. The length of the CDR3 is 15 residues. As DNA, the CDR3 is TGTGCCATCAGTAAGACAGGGGGCAGTGGAAACACCATATATTTT. Translation: CAISKTGGSGNTIYF.

This clone showed up just once. The rearrangement links TRBV5-4 to TRBJ2-1, with D unresolved. Trimming removed 4 bases from V and 3 bases from J, with 11 bases in between. Germline CDR1 and CDR2: SGHNT and YYREEE (reference sequence). The CDR3 has 14 amino acids. In DNA, the CDR3 is TGTGCCAGCAGCCCCGAGACCAGCTACAATGAGCAGTTCTTC. The encoded protein is CASSPETSYNEQFF.

This sequence joins TRBV9 and TRBJ2-2; possible D gene TRBD2, 5 bases. V lost 1 base to trimming and J lost 3 bases, with 16 bases between them. Germline CDR1 reads SGDLS; CDR2 reads YYNGEE. The CDR3 is 17 residues long. The CDR3 DNA reads as TGTGCCAGCAGCGTACCCACGGTGGGGAGTGACACCGGGGAGCTGTTTTTT. Protein product: CASSVPTVGSDTGELFF.

This clone was observed once. This sequence joins TRBV13 and TRBJ2-7; TRBD2 aligns across 8 bases. CDR1 is PRHDT, CDR2 FYEKMQ, per germline (reference sequence). This CDR3 has 18 residues. V lost 2 bases, J lost 3 bases, and 15 bases stayed unmatched. The CDR3 spells CASSLRGGAGGPFYEQYF. The CDR3, as DNA: TGTGCCAGCAGCTTAAGGGGTGGGGCGGGGGGCCCCTTCTACGAGCAGTACTTC.

The rearrangement links TRBV30 to TRBJ2-2; D might be TRBD2 (6 bases). Germline V gives CDR1 GTSNPN, CDR2 SVGIG (reference sequence). The V end was cut by 8 bases, the J end by 5 bases, with 15 bases between. This CDR3 is built from 13 residues. CDR3 residues: CARDSRGTGELFF. DNA of the CDR3: TGTGCCAGGGACTCCCGGGGAACCGGGGAGCTGTTTTTT.

This chain uses TRBV5-4 with TRBJ1-4; 9 bases agree with TRBD1. In germline, CDR1 is SGHNT, CDR2 YYREEE (reference sequence). The V gene end was trimmed by 4 bases and the J gene end by 5 bases; junction bases not matched to a gene: 6. This CDR3 has 15 residues. The CDR3 reads CASSARGQGNEKLFF. The CDR3 DNA follows: TGTGCCAGCAGCGCGAGAGGACAGGGGAATGAAAAACTGTTTTTT.

This clone is a singleton in its sample. This chain connects TRBV15 to TRBJ1-5, with unresolved D. Germline CDR1 and CDR2: LNHNV and YYDKDF (reference sequence). Trimming removed 0 bases at V and 4 bases at J, with 7 bases between. The CDR3 totals 14 residues. This chain's CDR3 is CATSREVINQPQHF. CDR3 nucleotides: TGTGCCACCAGCAGAGAGGTAATAAATCAGCCCCAGCATTTT.

This chain joins TRBV2 and TRBJ1-6; 10 bases map to TRBD1. The V and J ends lost 6 bases and 5 bases, in that order; junction bases with no gene match: 7. In germline, CDR1 is SNHLY, CDR2 FYNNEI. CDR3 length equals 16 residues. CDR3 nucleotide sequence: TGTGCCAGCAGGGGGGACAGGGGAGGAGATAATTCACCCCTCCACTTT. Encoded protein: CASRGDRGGDNSPLHF.